These 15 T cell receptor beta chains came from one sample sequenced in a study of T cell responses to AZD1222 COVID-19 vaccine. TCRdb's copy holds only in-frame clones and misses some; the assay was immunoSEQ multiplex PCR. The sample lists about 100,000 clones, around 91% occurring once. Material: peripheral blood, obtained on day 0 of AZD1222 vaccination. The receptor source for this set is an adult in good health.

The rearrangement joins TRBV5-5 to TRBJ1-6, with D uncertain. Trimming removed 2 bases at V and 11 bases at J, with 14 bases between. The germline CDR1 and CDR2 sequences are SGHKS and YYEKEE (reference sequence). The CDR3 consists of 14 residues. The CDR3 sequence: CASSLGVERTPLHF. The CDR3 nucleotides are TGTGCCAGCAGCTTAGGAGTAGAGAGGACACCCCTCCACTTT.

This rearrangement joins TRBV7-9 to TRBJ1-1; D uncertain. V lost 3 bases, J lost 1 base, and 6 bases lay in between. The germline gives CDR1 SEHNR, CDR2 FQNEAQ (reference sequence). The CDR3 covers 13 residues. This CDR3 is CASSLGENTEAFF. The CDR3 nucleotides are TGTGCCAGCAGCTTGGGAGAGAACACTGAAGCTTTCTTT.

To note about this clone: This same CDR3 is encoded by further DNA sequences in the sample. The genes are TRBV15 and TRBJ1-2; D gene ambiguous. Per the germline V gene, CDR1 is LNHNV and CDR2 is YYDKDF (reference sequence). The V and J ends lost 0 bases and 4 bases respectively, with 9 bases between them. This CDR3 is 14 amino acids long. The CDR3 spells CATSRDRGSYGYTF. CDR3 DNA sequence: TGTGCCACCAGCAGAGATCGGGGATCCTATGGCTACACCTTC.

The rearrangement links TRBV4-2 to TRBJ2-7, with D possibly TRBD1 on 5 matching bases. CDR3 size: 15 residues. Germline V CDR1 and CDR2: LGHNA, YNFKEQ. Trimming cost V 0 bases and J 0 bases, with 9 bases left between them. The CDR3 DNA is TGTGCCAGCAGCCAAGAAGTGACAGCCTCCTACGAGCAGTACTTC. Translated, it gives CASSQEVTASYEQYF.

The chain employs TRBV7-2 and TRBJ1-1; TRBD1 might be the D (5 bases). CDR3 length: 14 residues. Trimming took 5 bases from V and 1 from J, leaving 11 bases between them. Germline V gene data show CDR1 as SGHTA and CDR2 as FQGNSA. CDR3 amino acids: CASSLYRRNTEAFF. The CDR3 DNA sequence: TGTGCCAGCAGCCTGTACAGGAGGAACACTGAAGCTTTCTTT.

The chain couples TRBV3-1 (or the pseudogene TRBV3-2) to TRBJ1-3; tentative D call: TRBD1 (5 bases). This CDR3 is 14 amino acids long. V was cut by 1 base and J by 1 base, with 5 bases left in between. The germline CDR1 and CDR2 sequences are LGHDT and YNNKEL (reference sequence). This chain's CDR3 is CASSQGTSGNTIYF. For the CDR3, the DNA is TGTGCCAGCAGCCAAGGGACATCTGGAAACACCATATATTTT.

The count of this clone is one. V and J are TRBV13 and TRBJ1-3, with 7 positions matching TRBD1. In germline, CDR1 is PRHDT, CDR2 FYEKMQ (reference sequence). The CDR3 contains 15 residues. J was trimmed by 8 bases and V by 3 bases; bases with no gene match: 10. CDR3 protein: CASSFGRQGWHTIYF. The DNA for the CDR3 is TGTGCCAGCAGCTTTGGAAGACAGGGCTGGCACACCATATATTTT.

V gene TRBV6-1 combines with J gene TRBJ2-1; 7 bases align to TRBD2. Germline V gene sequence: CDR1 MNHNS, CDR2 SASEGT. V was pared by 3 bases and J by 3 bases, with 11 bases of the junction left unmatched. The CDR3 is made up of 17 amino acids. CDR3 loop: CASSDFVAGEIYNEQFF. As DNA, the CDR3 is TGTGCCAGCAGTGATTTTGTGGCGGGGGAGATCTACAATGAGCAGTTCTTC.

V and J are TRBV6-5 and TRBJ1-5; 7 nucleotides agree with TRBD1. CDR3 length: 13 amino acids. Looked up from germline, CDR1 is MNHEY and CDR2 is SVGAGI. V lost 7 bases to trimming and J lost 6 bases; unmatched junction nucleotides: 6. As DNA, the CDR3 is TGTGCCAGCACCCAGGGGGTAGTTCAGCCCCAGCATTTT. Amino acid sequence: CASTQGVVQPQHF.

This clone showed up just once. The chain has TRBV9 and TRBJ1-3; 7 nucleotides agree with TRBD1. V dropped 2 bases and J dropped 6; count of bases not matched to a gene: 11. This CDR3 has 16 amino acids. Germline-derived CDR1 and CDR2 are SGDLS and YYNGEE. The CDR3 loop reads CASSVTGLALENTIYF. DNA for the CDR3: TGTGCCAGCAGCGTGACAGGGTTAGCTCTGGAAAACACCATATATTTT.

This clone was recorded only once. This chain uses TRBV5-4 with TRBJ1-1; the D gene is possibly TRBD1 (6 bases). CDR1 is SGHNT and CDR2 is YYREEE in the germline V gene (reference sequence). Deletions cut 1 base from V and 2 bases from J, with 12 bases between. The CDR3 has 15 amino acids. This chain's CDR3 is CASSLQARGNTEAFF. In DNA form, the CDR3 reads TGTGCCAGCAGCTTGCAGGCCAGGGGAAACACTGAAGCTTTCTTT.

The V and J genes are TRBV6-4 and TRBJ1-2; D possibly corresponds to TRBD1 (6 bases). The CDR3 loop spans 13 amino acids. The germline gives CDR1 MRHNA, CDR2 SNTAGT. Trimming cost V 2 bases and J 8 bases, with 12 bases left between them. CDR3 DNA sequence: TGTGCCAGCAGTGACAGGGGGAACGGAGGCTACACCTTC. It is translated as CASSDRGNGGYTF.

The chain links TRBV5-4 to TRBJ2-3; maybe TRBD1 (6 bases). The V end was cut by 5 bases, the J end by 4 bases, with 8 bases between. Germline V CDR1 and CDR2: SGHNT, YYREEE (reference sequence). The CDR3 has 12 amino acids. CDR3 in DNA: TGTGCCAGCAGTTCAGGGGCAGATACGCAGTATTTT. This translates into CASSSGADTQYF. Complete variable domain (other parts from reference TRBV5-4 and TRBJ2-3): ETGVTQSPTHLIKTRGQQVTLRCSSQSGHNTVSWYQQALGQGPQFIFQYYREEENGRGNFPPRFSGLQFPNYSSELNVNALELDDSALYLCASSSGADTQYFGPGTRLTVL.

The chain is built from TRBV12-3 or TRBV12-4 and TRBJ1-2; tentative D call: TRBD1 (5 bases). The CDR3 consists of 13 residues. V lost 7 bases, J lost 0 bases, and 9 bases lay in between. CDR3 coding DNA: TGTGCCAGCACCCCAGGGACTAACTATGGCTACACCTTC. Translation: CASTPGTNYGYTF.

The chain carries TRBV18 and TRBJ1-1; tentative D call: TRBD1 (5 bases). The CDR3 totals 14 residues. Germline values: CDR1 KGHSH, CDR2 LQKENI. Trimming left V 2 bases short and J 1 base short, with 8 bases between. The CDR3: CASSPSTGNTEAFF. CDR3 sequence (DNA): TGTGCCAGCTCACCATCAACAGGGAACACTGAAGCTTTCTTT.